This T cell receptor (beta chain) was sequenced in a study of shared clonotypes between healthy human individuals. DNA at roughly 0.2 ug, roughly 27,000 T cell genomes, went into sorted-subset replicate PCRs. The repertoire was sequenced with immunoSEQ multiplex PCR; TCRdb's copy has only in-frame clones and lacks some. Among about 1.5 million clones listed, roughly 95% were seen once. The CDR3 has 16 amino acids. Germline lookup yields CDR1 SGDLS and CDR2 YYNGEE. The J segment lost 8 bases and the V segment lost 2 bases, leaving 10 bases of the junction unmatched. Sequencing was carried out using naive CD4+ T cells sorted from blood. The subset: CD45RA+ positively selected. The chain employs TRBV9 and TRBJ2-1, with 10 positions matching TRBD2. This clonotype was obtained from a man aged 30 to 39 in good health. CDR3 DNA sequence: TGTGCCAGCAGCGTCTTAGGAGCGGGAGGGACGGATGAGCAGTTCTTC. Encoded protein: CASSVLGAGGTDEQFF.